One sample yielded the 3 T cell receptor beta chains listed below, sequenced in a study of T-cell memory formation after mild COVID-19. TCRdb re-derived calls from the 5' RACE reads in MiXCR, one entry per CDR3 protein. This table has around 90,000 distinct CDR3 sequences, about 12% appearing once. The sample taken for sequencing was PBMCs or a T cell subset sorted from them (not recorded which). Receptors were obtained from an adult woman who had mild COVID-19 (a few samples of this study predate the infection). Cell type and time point are not known.

This clonotype showed up just a few times. The V and J genes are TRBV6-5 and TRBJ2-2; D perhaps matches TRBD2 (5 bases). V dropped 6 bases and J dropped 5 bases, with 16 bases sitting between them. There are 15 residues in the CDR3. Looked up from germline, CDR1 is MNHEY and CDR2 is SVGAGI. Here the CDR3 DNA reads TGTGCCAGCAGCCCCGGGGTCCTAATTACCGGGGAGCTGTTTTTT. Translating gives CASSPGVLITGELFF.

This chain connects TRBV7-9 to TRBJ2-7; 9 bases are a match to TRBD1. Germline CDR1 SEHNR, CDR2 FQNEAQ (reference sequence). This CDR3 contains 13 residues. After removal of 7 bases from V and 7 bases from J, the junction contained 8 bases not matched to a gene. The CDR3 here is CASTRDREWEQYF. In DNA, the CDR3 is TGTGCCAGCACCAGGGACAGGGAATGGGAGCAGTACTTC.

This chain connects TRBV12-3 or TRBV12-4 to TRBJ2-7, with TRBD2 matching 11 bases. The CDR3 contains 15 residues. Trimming at V came to 6 bases and at J to 2 bases, leaving 6 bases not matched to a gene. The CDR3 sequence is CASSLLAGVPYEQYF. The CDR3 DNA reads as TGTGCCAGCAGCCTACTAGCGGGAGTGCCCTACGAGCAGTACTTC.